This TCR beta chain was sequenced for a study of immune cell composition in non-small cell lung cancer. The table lists this clone with a few counts. Its antigen is not identified. Germline is not matched at one junction end, which may reflect a read error. Normal lung was sampled as far from the tumour as possible, at least 3 cm. The germline CDR1 and CDR2 sequences are SSHAT and FNYEAQ (reference sequence). The CDR3 spans 13 residues. Study-wide findings and caveats: Shared sequences between tumour-reactive and dominant in vivo clones were not proven. Tumour-associated clones >0.5% occurred in under 35% of adenocarcinomas, approximately 74% of squamous.

Profiling relied on immunoSEQ multiplex PCR, and the TCRdb table lists in-frame clones only, not all of them. The repertoire holds around 3,100 clones, with around 69% as singletons. These data were likewise used in another study, on CD4 T cells in lung cancer. Turning to that study: Prior treatments included platinum chemotherapy, and some patients had nivolumab or pembrolizumab. Some responses in blood might come from in vitro naive priming, not memory.

Sample: non-adjacent lung tissue. The genes are TRBV7-7 and TRBJ2-5, with 8 positions matching TRBD1. This receptor was identified in a human donor with non-small cell lung cancer. This CDR3 is CASSWTGLETQYF. The DNA for the CDR3 is TGTGCTAGCAGCTGGACAGGGTTGGAGACCCAGTACTTC.